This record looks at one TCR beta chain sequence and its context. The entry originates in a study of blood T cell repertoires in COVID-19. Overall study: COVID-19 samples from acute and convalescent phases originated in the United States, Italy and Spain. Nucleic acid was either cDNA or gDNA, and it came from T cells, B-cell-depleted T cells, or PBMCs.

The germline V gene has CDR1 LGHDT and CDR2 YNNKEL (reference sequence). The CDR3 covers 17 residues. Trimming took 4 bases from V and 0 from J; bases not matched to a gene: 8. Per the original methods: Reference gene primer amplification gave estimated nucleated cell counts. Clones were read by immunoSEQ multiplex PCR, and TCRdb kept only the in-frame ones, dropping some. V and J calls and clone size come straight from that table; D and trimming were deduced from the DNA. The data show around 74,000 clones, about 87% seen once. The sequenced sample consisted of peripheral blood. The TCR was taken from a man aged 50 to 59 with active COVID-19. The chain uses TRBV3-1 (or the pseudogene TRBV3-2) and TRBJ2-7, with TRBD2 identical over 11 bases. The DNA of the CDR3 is TGTGCCAGCAGCCCAGGACTAGCGGGTGCTGGCTCCTACGAGCAGTACTTC. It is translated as CASSPGLAGAGSYEQYF.